The clone carrying this T cell receptor beta chain has a single count. This entry belongs to a study of blood T cell repertoires in COVID-19. V dropped 2 bases and J dropped 4 bases, with 9 bases sitting between them. The germline CDR1 and CDR2 sequences are SGHRS and YFSETQ. This CDR3 is built from 14 residues. Here immunoSEQ multiplex PCR was the method, and the copy in TCRdb shows in-frame clones only, minus some. The sample carries hundreds of thousands of clones, around 88% recorded once. The clonotype was recovered from a man aged 80 or over with acute or convalescent COVID-19. This chain connects TRBV5-1 to TRBJ1-4; D not certain. Material: peripheral blood. The CDR3 nucleotides read TGCGCCAGCAGCTTTGGTAGAGGTAATGAAAAACTGTTTTTT. Its protein product is CASSFGRGNEKLFF.